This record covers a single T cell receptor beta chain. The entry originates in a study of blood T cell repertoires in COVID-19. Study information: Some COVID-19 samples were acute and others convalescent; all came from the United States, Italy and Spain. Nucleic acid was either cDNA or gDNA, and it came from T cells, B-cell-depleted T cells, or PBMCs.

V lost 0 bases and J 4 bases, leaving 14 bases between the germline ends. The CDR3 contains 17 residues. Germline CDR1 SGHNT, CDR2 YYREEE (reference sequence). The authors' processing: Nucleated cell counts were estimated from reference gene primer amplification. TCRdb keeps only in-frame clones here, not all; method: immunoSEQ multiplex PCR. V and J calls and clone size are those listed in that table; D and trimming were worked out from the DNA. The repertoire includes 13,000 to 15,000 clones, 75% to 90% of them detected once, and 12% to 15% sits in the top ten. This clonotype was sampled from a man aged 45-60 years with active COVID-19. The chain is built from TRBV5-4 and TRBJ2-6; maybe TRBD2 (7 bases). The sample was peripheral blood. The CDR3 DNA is TGTGCCAGCAGCTTGGGCGGGGGCGCTCCGGGGGCCAACGTCCTGACTTTC. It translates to CASSLGGGAPGANVLTF.